The clone carrying this T cell receptor (beta chain) was seen repeatedly, ten times or more. This entry comes from a study of T cells in Graves' hyperthyroidism and ophthalmopathy. The CDR3 regions of TCR beta were amplified from RNA transcripts. The TCR CDR3 was amplified in a first-round RT-PCR using the HTBI primer set. In TCRdb, the multiplex PCR reads were re-called with MiXCR into one record per CDR3 protein. The sample lists 250,000 to 300,000 distinct CDR3 sequences, over 12% seen once, with over 25% in the top ten. With 2 bases removed from V and 2 bases from J, the gap between germline ends came to 5 bases. Germline CDR1 reads SGHRS; CDR2 reads YFSETQ. This CDR3 has 13 residues.

The chain links TRBV5-1 to TRBJ2-1, with D uncertain. Sample: blood. The sequence was obtained from a woman between 50 and 59 years old with Graves' hyperthyroidism that later progressed to Graves' ophthalmopathy. The CDR3 spells CASSFAAYNEQFF. For the CDR3, the DNA is TGCGCCAGCAGCTTCGCAGCCTACAATGAGCAGTTCTTC.